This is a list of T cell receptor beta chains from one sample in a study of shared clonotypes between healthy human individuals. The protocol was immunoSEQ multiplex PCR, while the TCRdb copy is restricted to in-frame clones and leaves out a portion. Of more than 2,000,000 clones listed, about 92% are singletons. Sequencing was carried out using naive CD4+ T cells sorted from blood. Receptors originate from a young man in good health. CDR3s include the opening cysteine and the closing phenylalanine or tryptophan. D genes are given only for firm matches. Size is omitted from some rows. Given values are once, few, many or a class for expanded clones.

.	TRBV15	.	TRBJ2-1	TGTGCCACCAGCAGAGGTAACCGGGACATCTACAATGAGCAGTTCTTC	CATSRGNRDIYNEQFF
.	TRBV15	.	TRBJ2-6	TGTGCCACCAGCAGAGATAAGAAGGGGCACGGGGCCAACGTCCTGACTTTC	CATSRDKKGHGANVLTF
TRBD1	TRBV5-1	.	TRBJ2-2	TGCGCCAGCAGCTCGGACAGGCCAAACACCGGGGAGCTGTTTTTT	CASSSDRPNTGELFF
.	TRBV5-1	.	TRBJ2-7	TGCGCCAGCAGCTCGGTCCCCGGTGGAACCTACGAGCAGTACTTC	CASSSVPGGTYEQYF
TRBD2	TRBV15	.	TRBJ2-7	TGTGCCACCAGCAAAGGACTAGCGGGAGTAGCCGAGCAGTACTTC	CATSKGLAGVAEQYF
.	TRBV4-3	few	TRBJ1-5	TGCGCCAGCAGCCAAGAGGCGGCAGGGTCTGGGCAGCCCCAGCATTTT	CASSQEAAGSGQPQHF
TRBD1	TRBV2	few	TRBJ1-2	TGTGCCAGCAGCGCCGGCGACAGGGATCACACCTTC	CASSAGDRDHTF
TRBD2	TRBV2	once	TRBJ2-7	TGTGCCAGGACCCGGGGGGGCCCCTCTTCCTACGAGCAGTACTTC	CARTRGGPSSYEQYF
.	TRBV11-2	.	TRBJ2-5	TGTGCCAGCAGCTTAGGCTGGCGCGAGACCCAGTACTTC	CASSLGWRETQYF
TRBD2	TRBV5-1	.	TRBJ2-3	TGCGCCAGCAGCTTTTTAGCGGGAGTCAAAGATACGCAGTATTTT	CASSFLAGVKDTQYF
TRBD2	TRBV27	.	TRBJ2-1	TGTGCCAGCAGTACGCCTAGCGGGAGAAATGCTGAGCAGTTCTTC	CASSTPSGRNAEQFF
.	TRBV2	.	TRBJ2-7	TGTGCCAGCAGTGAAGTTGCGGAGCAGTACTTC	CASSEVAEQYF
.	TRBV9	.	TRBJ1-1	TGTGCCAGCAGCGTAGCTACTTATTCGGGGACCGGCTTGCCTGTCTTT	CASSVATYSGTGLPVF
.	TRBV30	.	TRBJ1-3	TGTGCCTGGAGTGGTAAGGGACCCTCTGGAAACACCATATATTTT	CAWSGKGPSGNTIYF
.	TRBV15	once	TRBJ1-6	TGTGCCACCAGCAGAGGCCCCCAGGGGTTGGATTCACCCCTCCACTTT	CATSRGPQGLDSPLHF
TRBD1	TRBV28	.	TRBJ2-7	TGTGCCAGCAGTTTTGGGGACAGGGGGTACGAGCAGTACTTC	CASSFGDRGYEQYF
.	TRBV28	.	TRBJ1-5	TGTGCCAGCAGTCCTATGGACCGAGACAATCAGCCCCAGCATTTT	CASSPMDRDNQPQHF
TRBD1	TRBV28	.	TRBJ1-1	TGTGCCAGCAGTTTTGGGGACAGAGTCACTGAAGCTTTCTTT	CASSFGDRVTEAFF
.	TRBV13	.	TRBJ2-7	TGTGCCAGCAGCTCCAGACCCACGAGGGGTTACGAGCAGTACTTC	CASSSRPTRGYEQYF
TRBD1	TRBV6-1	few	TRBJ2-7	TGTGCCAGTGATACAGGGGCCCACGAGCAGTACTTC	CASDTGAHEQYF
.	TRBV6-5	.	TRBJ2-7	TGTGCCAGCAGTTACTCGATCTCAGGGAACTACGAGCAGTACTTC	CASSYSISGNYEQYF
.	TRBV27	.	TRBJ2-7	TGTGCCAGCAGCACCTCGGGCACGAGTTACGAGCAGTACTTC	CASSTSGTSYEQYF
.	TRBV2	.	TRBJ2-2	TGTGCCAGCAGTGAAAAACTAGCCACCGGGGAGCTGTTTTTT	CASSEKLATGELFF
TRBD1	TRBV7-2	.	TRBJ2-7	TGTGCCAGCAGCCAAGGGACAGGGGGAACCTACGAGCAGTACTTC	CASSQGTGGTYEQYF
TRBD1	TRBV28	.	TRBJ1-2	TGTGCCAGCAGTTCCGTCGTGACAGGGGGCAGGGGCTACACCTTC	CASSSVVTGGRGYTF
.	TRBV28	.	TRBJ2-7	TGTGCCAGCAGGGGCGTCTACGAGCAGTACTTC	CASRGVYEQYF
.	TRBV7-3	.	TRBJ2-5	TGTGCCAGCAGTATAGAAGCCCGAGAGACCCAGTACTTC	CASSIEARETQYF
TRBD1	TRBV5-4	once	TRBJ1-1	TGTGCCAGCAGCTTGGTGGGACAGAGAGACACTGAAGCTTTCTTT	CASSLVGQRDTEAFF
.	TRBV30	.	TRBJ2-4	TGTGCCTGGAGTCTGCGGACTTCTATAGCCAAAAACATTCAGTACTTC	CAWSLRTSIAKNIQYF
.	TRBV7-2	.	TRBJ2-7	TGTGCCAGCAGCCTGAGCGGGACAGGCTCCTACGAGCAGTACTTC	CASSLSGTGSYEQYF
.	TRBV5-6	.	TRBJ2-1	TGTGCCAGCAGCTCGGGAGTCGGGAAGGGGGAGCAGTTCTTC	CASSSGVGKGEQFF
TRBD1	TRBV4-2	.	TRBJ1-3	TGTGCCAGCAGCCAAGATCAGGGGGGGATGGGAAACACCATATATTTT	CASSQDQGGMGNTIYF
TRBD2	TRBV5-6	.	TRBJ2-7	TGTGCCAGCAGCAGGACTAGCGGGAGATACGAGCAGTACTTC	CASSRTSGRYEQYF
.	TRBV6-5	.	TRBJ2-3	TGTGCCAGCTCCCGACTGGGCGATACGCAGTATTTT	CASSRLGDTQYF
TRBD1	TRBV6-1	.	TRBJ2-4	TGTGCCAGCAGCGAACAGGGGCAAAACATTCAGTACTTC	CASSEQGQNIQYF
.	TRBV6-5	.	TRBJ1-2	TGTGCCAGCAGTTACGAAGTGGGGGGTACCGGGTATGGCTACACCTTC	CASSYEVGGTGYGYTF
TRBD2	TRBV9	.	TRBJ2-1	TGTGCCAGCAGCGCCGGGACTAGCGGGTTATCCTACAATGAGCAGTTCTTC	CASSAGTSGLSYNEQFF